A single TCR beta chain is shown here with its context. The target antigen is unknown. CDR1 and CDR2 from the germline V gene are SNHLY and FYNNEI. The CDR3 loop spans 13 amino acids. Trimming pared 7 bases from V and 0 bases from J, leaving 7 bases between. This sample was taken from a study of T cell responses to AZD1222 COVID-19 vaccine. Broader study findings: As reported, nearly half of all spike-specific TCRs target variant regions that are unmutated.

Assay used: immunoSEQ multiplex PCR; TCRdb lists only in-frame clones, some missing. The data hold 200,000 or so clones, with 80% to 90% observed a single time. The chain combines TRBV2 with TRBJ1-5; no definite D call. This receptor was identified in an adult in good health. Source: peripheral blood, taken on day 0 of AZD1222 vaccination. The CDR3 is CASNYYSNQPQHF. The CDR3 DNA reads as TGTGCCAGCAACTATTATAGCAATCAGCCCCAGCATTTT.